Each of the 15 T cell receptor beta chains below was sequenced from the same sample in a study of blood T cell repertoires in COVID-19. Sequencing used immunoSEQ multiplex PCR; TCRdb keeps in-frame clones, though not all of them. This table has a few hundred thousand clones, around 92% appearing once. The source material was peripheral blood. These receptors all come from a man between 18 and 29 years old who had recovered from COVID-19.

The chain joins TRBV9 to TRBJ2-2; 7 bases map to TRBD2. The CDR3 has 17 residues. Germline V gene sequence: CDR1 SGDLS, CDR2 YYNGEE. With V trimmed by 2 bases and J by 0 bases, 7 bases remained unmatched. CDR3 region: CASSVSPAGANTGELFF. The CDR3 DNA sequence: TGTGCCAGCAGCGTTTCCCCGGCGGGGGCGAACACCGGGGAGCTGTTTTTT.

CDR3 bases: TGTGCCAGCAGCGCGACCAGGGATTCCTCTTCACCCCTCCACTTT. Protein: CASSATRDSSSPLHF. The rearrangement uses TRBV7-8 and TRBJ1-6; maybe TRBD1 (5 bases). The V end was cut by 5 bases, the J end by 9 bases, with 17 bases between. Germline V lookup: CDR1 SGHVS, CDR2 FQNEAQ. The CDR3 totals 15 residues.

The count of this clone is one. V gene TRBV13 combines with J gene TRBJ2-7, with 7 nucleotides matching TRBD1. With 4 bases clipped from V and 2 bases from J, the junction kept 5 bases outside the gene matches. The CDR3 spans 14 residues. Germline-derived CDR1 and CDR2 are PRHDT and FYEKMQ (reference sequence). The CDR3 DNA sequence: TGTGCCAGCAGCTCCCCGGGACAGCCCTACGAGCAGTACTTC. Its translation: CASSSPGQPYEQYF.

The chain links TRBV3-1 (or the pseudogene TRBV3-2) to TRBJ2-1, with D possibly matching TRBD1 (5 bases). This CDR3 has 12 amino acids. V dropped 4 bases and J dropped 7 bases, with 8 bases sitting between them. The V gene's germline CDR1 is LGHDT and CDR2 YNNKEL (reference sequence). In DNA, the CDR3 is TGTGCCAGCAGCCCGACAGAGAATGAGCAGTTCTTC. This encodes CASSPTENEQFF.

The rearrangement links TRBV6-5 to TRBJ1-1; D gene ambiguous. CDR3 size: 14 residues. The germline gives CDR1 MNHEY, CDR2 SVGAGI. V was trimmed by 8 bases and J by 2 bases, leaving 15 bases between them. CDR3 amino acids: CASSYGIGNTEAFF. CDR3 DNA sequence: TGTGCCAGCTCGTACGGGATCGGAAACACTGAAGCTTTCTTT.

The CDR3 coding sequence is TGTGCCAGCAGTGAAACGGGACAGGGACGAGGCTACACCTTC. Amino acid sequence: CASSETGQGRGYTF. The chain recombines TRBV25-1 with TRBJ1-2, with 9 bases aligning to TRBD1. The CDR3 runs to 14 residues. CDR1 and CDR2 from the germline V gene are MGHDK and SYGVNS. V shed 2 bases and J 8 bases; nucleotides not matched to a gene: 6.

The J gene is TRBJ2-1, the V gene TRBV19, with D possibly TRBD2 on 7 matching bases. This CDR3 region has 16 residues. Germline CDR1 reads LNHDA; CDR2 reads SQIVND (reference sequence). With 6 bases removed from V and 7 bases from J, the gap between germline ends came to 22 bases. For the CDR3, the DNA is TGTGCCAGTAGCCCGACGGGGGGCGCGAGTAAAAATGAGCAGTTCTTC. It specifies CASSPTGGASKNEQFF.

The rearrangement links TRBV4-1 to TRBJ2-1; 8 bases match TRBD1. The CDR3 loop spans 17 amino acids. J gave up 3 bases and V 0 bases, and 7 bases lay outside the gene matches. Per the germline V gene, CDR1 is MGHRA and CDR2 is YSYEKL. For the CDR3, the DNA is TGCGCCAGCAGCCAAGAGGACAGGGCCCTGATCTACAATGAGCAGTTCTTC. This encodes CASSQEDRALIYNEQFF.

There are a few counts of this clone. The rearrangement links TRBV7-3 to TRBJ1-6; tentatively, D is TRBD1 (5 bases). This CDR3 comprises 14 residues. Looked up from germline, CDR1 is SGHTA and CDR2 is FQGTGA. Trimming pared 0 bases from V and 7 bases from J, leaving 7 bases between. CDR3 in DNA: TGTGCCAGCAGCTTAACGGAGGGGAATTCACCCCTCCACTTT. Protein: CASSLTEGNSPLHF.

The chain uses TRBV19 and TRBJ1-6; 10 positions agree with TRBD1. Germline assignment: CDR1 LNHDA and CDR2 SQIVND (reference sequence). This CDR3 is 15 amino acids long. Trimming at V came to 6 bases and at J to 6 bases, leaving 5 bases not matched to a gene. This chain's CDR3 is CASSLDRGSNSPLHF. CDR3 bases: TGTGCCAGTAGCCTGGACAGGGGGTCTAATTCACCCCTCCACTTT.

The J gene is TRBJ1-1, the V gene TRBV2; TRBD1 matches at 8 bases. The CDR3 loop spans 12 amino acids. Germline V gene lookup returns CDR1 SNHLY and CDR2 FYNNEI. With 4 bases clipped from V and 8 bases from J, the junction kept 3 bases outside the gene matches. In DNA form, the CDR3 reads TGTGCCAGCAGTGTCTGGACAGGGGAAGCTTTCTTT. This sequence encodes CASSVWTGEAFF. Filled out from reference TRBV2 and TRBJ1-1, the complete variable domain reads EPEVTQTPSHQVTQMGQEVILRCVPISNHLYFYWYRQILGQKVEFLVSFYNNEISEKSEIFDDQFSVERPDGSNFTLKIRSTKLEDSAMYFCASSVWTGEAFFGQGTRLTVV.

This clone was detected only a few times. The CDR3 is CAWTPDSYEQYF. CDR3 bases: TGTGCCTGGACCCCCGACAGCTACGAGCAGTACTTC. This sequence joins TRBV30 and TRBJ2-7; a weak D match, TRBD1 (5 bases). Germline assignment: CDR1 GTSNPN and CDR2 SVGIG (reference sequence). The V end lost 4 bases, the J end lost 3 bases, and 10 bases lay between the germline ends. The CDR3 is 12 residues long. The variable domain in full, with the rest retrieved from reference TRBV30 and TRBJ2-7, is SQTIHQWPATLVQPVGSPLSLECTVEGTSNPNLYWYRQAAGRGLQLLFYSVGIGQISSEVPQNLSASRPQDRQFILSSKKLLLSDSGFYLCAWTPDSYEQYFGPGTRLTVT.

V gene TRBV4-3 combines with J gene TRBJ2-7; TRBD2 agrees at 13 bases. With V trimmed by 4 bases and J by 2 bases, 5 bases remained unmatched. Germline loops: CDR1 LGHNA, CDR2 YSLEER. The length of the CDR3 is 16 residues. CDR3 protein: CASSPRTSGGTYEQYF. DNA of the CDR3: TGCGCCAGCAGCCCCAGGACTAGCGGGGGAACCTACGAGCAGTACTTC.

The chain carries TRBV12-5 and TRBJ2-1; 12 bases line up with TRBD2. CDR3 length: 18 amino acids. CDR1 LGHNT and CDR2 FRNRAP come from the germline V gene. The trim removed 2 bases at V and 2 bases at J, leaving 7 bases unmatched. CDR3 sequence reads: CASGLPWTSGATYNEQFF. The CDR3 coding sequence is TGTGCTAGTGGTTTGCCCTGGACTAGCGGGGCCACCTACAATGAGCAGTTCTTC.

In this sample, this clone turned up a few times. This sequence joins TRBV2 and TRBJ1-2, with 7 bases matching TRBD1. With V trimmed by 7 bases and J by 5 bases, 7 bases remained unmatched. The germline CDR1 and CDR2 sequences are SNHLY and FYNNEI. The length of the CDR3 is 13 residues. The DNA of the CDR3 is TGTGCCAGCACTTCCGACAGGGCTTATGGCTACACCTTC. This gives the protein CASTSDRAYGYTF. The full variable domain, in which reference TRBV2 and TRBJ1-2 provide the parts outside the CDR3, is EPEVTQTPSHQVTQMGQEVILRCVPISNHLYFYWYRQILGQKVEFLVSFYNNEISEKSEIFDDQFSVERPDGSNFTLKIRSTKLEDSAMYFCASTSDRAYGYTFGSGTRLTVV.